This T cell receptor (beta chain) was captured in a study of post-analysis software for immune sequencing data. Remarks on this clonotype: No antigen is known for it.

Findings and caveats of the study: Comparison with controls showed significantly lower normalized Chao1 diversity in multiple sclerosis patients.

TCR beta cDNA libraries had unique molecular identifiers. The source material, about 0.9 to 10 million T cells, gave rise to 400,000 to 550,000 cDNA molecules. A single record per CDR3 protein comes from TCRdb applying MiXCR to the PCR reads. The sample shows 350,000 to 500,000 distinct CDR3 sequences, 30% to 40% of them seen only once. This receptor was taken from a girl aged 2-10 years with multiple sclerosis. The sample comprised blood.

The CDR3 loop is CASSLGPSSTQYF. CDR3 DNA: TGCGCCAGCAGCTTGGGACCATCTAGTACGCAGTATTTT. V is TRBV5-1 and J is TRBJ2-3; no definite D call. CDR1 and CDR2 (germline): SGHRS, YFSETQ. Trimming removed 0 bases from V and 8 bases from J, with 10 bases in between. The CDR3 is 13 amino acids.